This T cell receptor beta chain comes out of a study of T cell changes during pregnancy in multiple sclerosis. The CDR3 runs 15 residues. The junction had 4 bases not matched to a gene; V was cut back by 5 bases and J by 3 bases. CDR1 is SGHTA, CDR2 FQGNSA, per germline. Sequenced by immunoSEQ multiplex PCR; TCRdb stores in-frame clones only, minus some. The sample holds around 57,000 clones, around 92% seen once. The chain combines TRBV7-2 with TRBJ2-2; 9 bases agree with TRBD1. The input for sequencing was CD4+ T cells from peripheral blood mononuclear cells, taken in the third trimester of pregnancy. The TCR comes from a female donor with multiple sclerosis, enrolled in a pregnancy study. CDR3: CASSLGQGYTGELFF. The CDR3 DNA is TGTGCCAGCAGCCTTGGACAGGGGTACACCGGGGAGCTGTTTTTT.